This TCR beta chain derives from a study of identical twins. Broader study findings: Out-of-frame TCR alpha sharing observed in monozygotic twins exceeded model estimates.

A few counts support this clonotype. Its target is unknown. The germline V and J ends were trimmed by 5 bases and 2 bases, with 16 bases remaining between them. Germline V gives CDR1 SEHNR, CDR2 FQNEAQ (reference sequence). The CDR3 is 16 residues long. Unique molecular identifiers were present on the cDNA, which also gained a universal primer site by template switching. MiXCR, run by TCRdb on the 5' RACE reads, gives a single entry per CDR3 protein. Among 690,000 or so distinct CDR3 sequences listed, 8.5% to 9.5% were seen once. This sample was also put to use in a study of yellow fever vaccine responses in identical twins.

The chain couples TRBV7-9 to TRBJ2-1, with a possible D match to TRBD2 (6 bases). The TCR sequence derives from a woman aged 18-30 years in good health. Sequenced: PBMCs. CDR3 region: CASSVSRGRAYNEQFF. DNA for the CDR3: TGTGCCAGCAGCGTCAGCCGGGGGAGAGCCTACAATGAGCAGTTCTTC.